The entry below describes one T cell receptor (beta chain). This entry is derived from a study of PD-1 blockade in classical Hodgkin lymphoma. The time point is: newly diagnosed, previously untreated cHL patient sample. CD4+ T cells were purified from thawed PBMCs by negative selection. CDR3 length equals 15 residues. CDR1 LNHDA and CDR2 SQIVND come from the germline V gene (reference sequence). V lost 11 bases to trimming and J lost 4 bases, with 20 bases between them. Clones were sequenced by immunoSEQ multiplex PCR, and TCRdb holds only the in-frame ones, with some missing. This table holds 15,000 to 19,000 clones, just over 85% found once.

Sequencing used CD4+ T cells from blood. The sequence derives from a human donor with classical Hodgkin lymphoma. The rearrangement joins TRBV19 to TRBJ2-2; D is possibly TRBD1 or TRBD2 (6 bases each). Here the CDR3 reads CASLRDISGTGELFF. The CDR3 region has the DNA TGTGCCTCCTTGCGGGACATTTCGGGCACCGGGGAGCTGTTTTTT.